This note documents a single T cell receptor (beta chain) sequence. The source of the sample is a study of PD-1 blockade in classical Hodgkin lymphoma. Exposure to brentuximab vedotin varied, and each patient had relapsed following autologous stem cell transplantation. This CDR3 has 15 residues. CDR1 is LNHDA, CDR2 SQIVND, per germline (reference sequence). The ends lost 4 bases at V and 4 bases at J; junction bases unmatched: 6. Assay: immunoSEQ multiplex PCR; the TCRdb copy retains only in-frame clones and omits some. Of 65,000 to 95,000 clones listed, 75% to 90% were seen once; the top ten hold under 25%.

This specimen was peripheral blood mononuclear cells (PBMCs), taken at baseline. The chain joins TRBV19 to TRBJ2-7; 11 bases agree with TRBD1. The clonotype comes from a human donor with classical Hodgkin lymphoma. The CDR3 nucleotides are TGTGCCAGTAGTAAGGCCGGGACAGGGGGGTACGAGCAGTACTTC. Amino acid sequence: CASSKAGTGGYEQYF.